Shown below are 28 T cell receptor beta chains from a single sample sequenced in a study of graft-versus-host responses after intestinal transplantation. Here immunoSEQ multiplex PCR was the method, and the copy in TCRdb shows in-frame clones only, minus some. The table has about 64,000 clones, roughly 92% seen once. Sequencing used bone marrow, obtained less than 750 days after intestinal transplantation. The receptors were sampled from a human patient who received an intestinal transplant, so some T cells may come from the graft donor.

This chain connects TRBV6-1 to TRBJ2-3; D gene uncertain. V dropped 5 bases and J dropped 1 base, with 4 bases sitting between them. Germline V gene sequence: CDR1 MNHNS, CDR2 SASEGT. The CDR3 loop spans 12 amino acids. In DNA, the CDR3 is TGTGCCAGCAGTTCCCGCACAGATACGCAGTATTTT. It yields the protein CASSSRTDTQYF.

J is TRBJ2-2 and V is TRBV7-2; 7 nucleotides align to TRBD1. This CDR3 comprises 17 residues. V shed 1 base, J shed 3 bases, and the junction held 8 bases outside the gene matches. Germline CDR1 SGHTA, CDR2 FQGNSA. DNA of the CDR3: TGTGCCAGCAGCTTAGGGTGGGACAGAACTGACACCGGGGAGCTGTTTTTT. It specifies CASSLGWDRTDTGELFF.

J is TRBJ1-2 and V is TRBV6-6; D might be TRBD1 (6 bases). Germline V gene sequence: CDR1 MNHNY, CDR2 SVGAGI (reference sequence). The V and J ends lost 9 bases and 4 bases respectively, with 15 bases between them. The CDR3 runs to 13 residues. CDR3 DNA sequence: TGTGCCAGTGCCCCCTCGACAGGCTATGGCTACACCTTC. Protein product: CASAPSTGYGYTF.

V usage is TRBV7-9 and J usage is TRBJ1-1, with TRBD1 identical over 12 bases. In germline, CDR1 is SEHNR, CDR2 FQNEAQ (reference sequence). J was trimmed by 1 base and V by 5 bases; bases with no gene match: 14. The CDR3 runs 19 residues. The CDR3, as DNA: TGTGCCAGCAGCGCCGTCAACCCGGGACAGGGGGCCACGAACACTGAAGCTTTCTTT. This codes for CASSAVNPGQGATNTEAFF.

V is TRBV20-1 and J is TRBJ2-1; D call uncertain. This CDR3 is 11 amino acids long. The germline V and J ends were trimmed by 6 bases and 8 bases, with 11 bases remaining between them. Germline CDR1 reads DFQATT; CDR2 reads SNEGSKA (reference sequence). The CDR3 DNA follows: TGCAGTGCAACTCGTATGCATGAGCAGTTCTTC. Amino acid sequence: CSATRMHEQFF.

The CDR3 DNA follows: TGTGCCAGCAGCCAACATCAACCGGACTTTTTGGGGAATGAGCAGTTCTTC. Amino acid sequence: CASSQHQPDFLGNEQFF. This chain connects TRBV4-2 to TRBJ2-1; tentatively, D is TRBD2 (5 bases). V gave up 2 bases and J gave up 7 bases, with 21 bases separating them. CDR3 length equals 17 residues. The V gene's germline CDR1 is LGHNA and CDR2 YNFKEQ.

The chain couples TRBV11-2 to TRBJ2-7; either TRBD1 or TRBD2 may supply D (5 bases each). This CDR3 is built from 15 residues. V lost 1 base and J 5 bases, leaving 15 bases between the germline ends. Germline V gene lookup returns CDR1 SGHAT and CDR2 FQNNGV. The CDR3 DNA reads TGTGCCAGCAGCTTAGGAGGGGCCGCCTGGGACGAGCAGTACTTC. The encoded protein is CASSLGGAAWDEQYF.

The chain couples TRBV6-1 to TRBJ2-7; D assignment may be TRBD1 or TRBD2 (5 bases each). Trimming took off 11 bases at V and 3 bases at J, with 23 bases between the two ends. Per germline, CDR1 MNHNS and CDR2 SASEGT. The CDR3 loop spans 15 amino acids. In DNA, the CDR3 is TGTGCCGCGACACTCGACGGGACGGACTTCTACGAGCAGTACTTC. This codes for CAATLDGTDFYEQYF.

This rearrangement joins TRBV6-1 to TRBJ1-6, with unresolved D. This CDR3 contains 15 residues. V was trimmed by 4 bases and J by 7 bases, leaving 14 bases between them. Germline-derived CDR1 and CDR2 are MNHNS and SASEGT. CDR3 loop: CASSVESRRNSPLHF. The DNA of the CDR3 is TGTGCCAGCAGTGTAGAATCGAGGCGAAATTCACCCCTCCACTTT.

This chain links TRBV27 with TRBJ1-5; D remains ambiguous. The CDR3 length is 14 residues. V shed 7 bases and J shed 0 bases, with 10 bases lying between them. CDR1 and CDR2 from the germline V gene are MNHEY and SMNVEV (reference sequence). In DNA, the CDR3 is TGTGCCAGCAAACCCAGTCATAGCAATCAGCCCCAGCATTTT. Amino acid sequence: CASKPSHSNQPQHF.

This sequence joins TRBV5-4 and TRBJ2-7; possibly TRBD1 or TRBD2 for D (5 bases each). Germline values: CDR1 SGHNT, CDR2 YYREEE (reference sequence). V dropped 3 bases and J dropped 0 bases, with 16 bases sitting between them. The CDR3 spans 16 residues. As DNA, the CDR3 is TGTGCCAGCAGCTCGAGAACGGGACGGCCCTCCTACGAGCAGTACTTC. Encoded protein: CASSSRTGRPSYEQYF.

V usage is TRBV21-1 and J usage is TRBJ1-4; TRBD1 reflects the table's D call only, with no check against the DNA. TRBV21-1 represents a pseudogene. The CDR3 has 14 residues. The CDR3 is CARTKTGTEEKLFF. The CDR3 nucleotides are TGTGCCAGGACCAAAACGGGGACAGAGGAAAAACTGTTTTTT.

V and J are TRBV4-2 and TRBJ1-3; TRBD1 agrees at 10 bases. In germline, CDR1 is LGHNA, CDR2 YNFKEQ. V dropped 0 bases and J dropped 1; count of bases not matched to a gene: 9. The length of the CDR3 is 19 residues. The CDR3 DNA follows: TGTGCCAGCAGCCAAGAGTTGGGACAGGGGTTTTTTTCTGGAAACACCATATATTTT. Translating gives CASSQELGQGFFSGNTIYF.

The chain links TRBV9 to TRBJ2-7; D is uncertain. V was shortened by 5 bases and J by 0 bases, with 9 bases between the two germline ends. The CDR3 totals 13 residues. Germline-derived CDR1 and CDR2 are SGDLS and YYNGEE. In DNA form, the CDR3 reads TGTGCCAGCAGGGCACAGCGCTCCTACGAGCAGTACTTC. It encodes CASRAQRSYEQYF.

V usage is TRBV28 and J usage is TRBJ1-2; D possibly corresponds to TRBD1 (6 bases). CDR3 length equals 13 residues. Between the trimmed V and J ends, which lost 4 bases and 2 bases, there was a span of 8 bases. Germline CDR1 MDHEN, CDR2 SYDVKM. In nucleotides, the CDR3 is TGTGCCAGCAGTTCTCAGGGGAACTATGGCTACACCTTC. Translating gives CASSSQGNYGYTF.

V gene TRBV18 combines with J gene TRBJ1-5; D gene uncertain. CDR1 KGHSH and CDR2 LQKENI come from the germline V gene. V was trimmed by 3 bases and J by 2 bases, leaving 11 bases between them. CDR3 length: 15 amino acids. CDR3 DNA sequence: TGTGCCAGCTCACCCGGGCTCGGGGGCAATCAGCCCCAGCATTTT. Residues: CASSPGLGGNQPQHF.

The rearrangement joins TRBV10-1 to TRBJ2-3; tentative D call: TRBD1 (5 bases). V lost 6 bases, J lost 3 bases, and 10 bases lay in between. The germline CDR1 and CDR2 sequences are WNHNN and SYGVQD (reference sequence). CDR3 length equals 13 residues. The CDR3 loop is CASREDSTDTQYF. Here the CDR3 DNA reads TGCGCCAGCAGGGAAGACAGTACAGATACGCAGTATTTT.

The genes are TRBV27 and TRBJ2-7; 11 nucleotides align to TRBD1. The CDR3 spans 15 residues. V gave up 7 bases and J gave up 1 base; unmatched junction bases: 6. Germline CDR1 and CDR2: MNHEY and SMNVEV (reference sequence). CDR3 loop: CASKWGQGESYEQYF. For the CDR3, the DNA is TGTGCCAGCAAATGGGGACAGGGGGAGTCCTACGAGCAGTACTTC.

Here the CDR3 DNA reads TGTCGCCCGCCTTCGGCCAAAAACATTCAGTACTTC. Translating gives CRPPSAKNIQYF. The chain links TRBV27 to TRBJ2-4; no clear D gene. The germline CDR1 and CDR2 sequences are MNHEY and SMNVEV (reference sequence). The CDR3 runs to 12 residues.

The rearrangement uses TRBV7-9 and TRBJ2-3; no definite D call. Germline V gives CDR1 SEHNR, CDR2 FQNEAQ (reference sequence). The V and J ends lost 4 bases and 5 bases respectively, with 10 bases between them. This CDR3 is 13 amino acids long. CDR3 amino acids: CASSSEKRDTQYF. CDR3 coding DNA: TGTGCCAGCAGCTCGGAGAAGAGAGATACGCAGTATTTT.

This clone was observed a few times. The chain joins TRBV7-3 to TRBJ1-1, with unresolved D. Germline V lookup: CDR1 SGHTA, CDR2 FQGTGA. This CDR3 contains 16 residues. Deletions cut 5 bases from V and 9 bases from J, with 25 bases between. CDR3 region: CASSRACEEGVRQAFF. CDR3 nucleotides: TGTGCCAGCAGCCGCGCATGTGAGGAGGGCGTTAGGCAAGCTTTCTTT.

The V and J genes are TRBV11-2 and TRBJ2-7, with 8 bases lining up with TRBD1. With 1 base clipped from V and 3 bases from J, the junction kept 5 bases outside the gene matches. The CDR3 contains 15 residues. Germline V gene lookup returns CDR1 SGHAT and CDR2 FQNNGV. The CDR3 DNA follows: TGTGCCAGCAGCTTAGCAGGGACAGGCGACTACGAGCAGTACTTC. It specifies CASSLAGTGDYEQYF.

This clone was found a few times. The chain is built from TRBV13 and TRBJ1-6; the match to TRBD1 covers 9 bases. Per the germline V gene, CDR1 is PRHDT and CDR2 is FYEKMQ (reference sequence). V lost 5 bases to trimming and J lost 14 bases; unmatched junction nucleotides: 10. The CDR3 spans 14 residues. CDR3 bases: TGTGCCAGCAGCCTGGGGACAGGGATTACGGCCCTCCACTTT. Translating it yields CASSLGTGITALHF.

As DNA, the CDR3 is TGTGCCAGCAGCCAAGGAATGACAGGGTATGGCTACACCTTC. Amino acid sequence: CASSQGMTGYGYTF. The V gene is TRBV14, the J gene TRBJ1-2; 7 positions match TRBD1. The J segment lost 5 bases and the V segment lost 1 base, leaving 4 bases of the junction unmatched. Germline CDR1 and CDR2: SGHDN and FVKESK. The CDR3 is 14 amino acids.

This clone was observed a single time. The genes are TRBV10-1 and TRBJ2-3, with D tentatively TRBD2 (6 bases). The length of the CDR3 is 18 residues. V was pared by 1 base and J by 5 bases, with 22 bases between. Germline values: CDR1 WNHNN, CDR2 SYGVQD (reference sequence). The CDR3 DNA follows: TGCGCCAGCAGTGAGTTCCCCTTCTCCGGGAGCCTGGGAGATACGCAGTATTTT. Residues: CASSEFPFSGSLGDTQYF.

The sample holds one count of this clone. V is TRBV9 and J is TRBJ2-5, with TRBD1 as a possible D gene (6 bases). V was shortened by 3 bases and J by 4 bases, with 13 bases between the two germline ends. CDR1 SGDLS and CDR2 YYNGEE come from the germline V gene. The CDR3 sequence is 14 residues long. CDR3 protein: CASSALWGLETQYF. The DNA for the CDR3 is TGTGCCAGCAGCGCGCTTTGGGGGCTAGAGACCCAGTACTTC.

The chain carries TRBV6-1 and TRBJ2-7; weak D call: TRBD2 (6 bases). The CDR3 has 13 amino acids. CDR1 is MNHNS and CDR2 is SASEGT in the germline V gene. V lost 2 bases, J lost 7 bases, and 12 bases lay in between. The CDR3 protein is CASSEMPRGEQYF. CDR3 nucleotide sequence: TGTGCCAGCAGTGAAATGCCGCGGGGAGAGCAGTACTTC.

This chain connects TRBV5-4 to TRBJ2-1; 13 bases agree with TRBD2. The CDR3 runs to 15 residues. Germline CDR1 and CDR2: SGHNT and YYREEE (reference sequence). The V segment lost 4 bases and the J segment 7 bases; nucleotides outside the gene matches: 5. DNA for the CDR3: TGTGCCAGCAGCAGCGGGACTAGCGGGATGAATGAGCAGTTCTTC. Translating it yields CASSSGTSGMNEQFF.